This T cell receptor (beta chain) was obtained from a study of T cells in Graves' hyperthyroidism and ophthalmopathy. General study points: Clonotypes that were expanded in thyroid above 0.001 mostly appeared in blood too.

Amplification of TCR beta CDR3 regions used RNA as the template. A first-round RT-PCR of the TCR CDR3 used the HTBI primer set. MiXCR, run by TCRdb on the multiplex PCR reads, gives a single entry per CDR3 protein. The table lists about 570,000 distinct CDR3 sequences, around 42% of them singletons. V trimming: 8 bases; J trimming: 8 bases; junction bases outside the gene matches: 9. Germline assignment: CDR1 SGHTA and CDR2 FQGNSA. The CDR3 is 14 amino acids. Worth noting for this clonotype: What it recognizes is unknown.

This chain connects TRBV7-2 to TRBJ1-6; TRBD1 agrees at 7 bases. The source material was peripheral blood or thyroid tissue (not recorded which). The TCR originated in an adult woman with Graves' disease, either hyperthyroidism or ophthalmopathy (not recorded which). CDR3 region: CASSPDRAHSPLHF. DNA for the CDR3: TGTGCCAGCTCTCCCGACAGGGCTCATTCACCCCTCCACTTT.